A selection of T cell receptor beta chains follows, all from one sample in a study of T cell repertoires in cytomegalovirus infection. TCRdb re-called the reads with MiXCR, one entry per CDR3 protein. The data contain around 530,000 distinct CDR3 sequences, about 25% of them seen just once; the ten biggest clones take up under 15%. Sample: PBMCs. The receptors here all came from a human donor in good health (CMV status not recorded). Some clones in this sample may be carry-over from other donors' samples. The CDR3 runs from the conserved cysteine through the conserved F or W. D genes are given only for firm matches. Clone size, where shown, is once, few, many, or a class for clones that have expanded.

D,J,size,V,CDR3,DNA
NA,TRBJ2-1,NA,TRBV29-1,CSVTSQGNEQFF,TGCAGCGTTACATCTCAGGGTAATGAGCAGTTCTTC
TRBD1,TRBJ2-7,NA,TRBV18,CASSLGQVKTYEQYF,TGTGCCAGCTCCCTCGGACAGGTCAAAACCTACGAGCAGTACTTC
TRBD1,TRBJ1-2,few,TRBV7-2,CASSRQGYYGYTF,TGTGCCAGCAGCAGACAGGGATACTATGGCTACACCTTC
NA,TRBJ2-7,NA,TRBV11-2,CASSPYGVSYEQYF,TGTGCCAGCAGCCCATATGGGGTCTCCTACGAGCAGTACTTC
NA,TRBJ2-6,few,TRBV29-1,CSVGGLSGANVLTF,TGCAGCGTTGGGGGACTCTCTGGGGCCAACGTCCTGACTTTC
TRBD1,TRBJ1-2,NA,TRBV6-2/TRBV6-3,CASRPGTGAFYGYTF,TGTGCCAGCAGACCCGGGACAGGGGCCTTCTATGGCTACACCTTC
NA,TRBJ2-7,many,TRBV7-2,CASSLHAILGGEQYF,TGTGCCAGCAGCTTACATGCGATCCTGGGGGGCGAGCAGTACTTC
NA,TRBJ2-6,NA,TRBV11-2,CASSPRLFYGANVLTF,TGTGCCAGCAGCCCCCGGCTTTTCTACGGGGCCAACGTCCTGACTTTC
NA,TRBJ2-5,NA,TRBV2,CASSPPWGPEGETQYF,TGTGCCAGCAGTCCCCCGTGGGGGCCGGAGGGAGAGACCCAGTACTTC
NA,TRBJ1-1,NA,TRBV11-2,CASSATGTRMNTEAFF,TGTGCCAGCAGTGCCACAGGGACCAGAATGAACACTGAAGCTTTCTTT
NA,TRBJ2-7,few,TRBV19,CASSIGGRASYEQYF,TGTGCCAGTAGTATAGGGGGCAGGGCCTCCTACGAGCAGTACTTC
NA,TRBJ1-1,many,TRBV7-2,CASSGYFSEAFF,TGTGCCAGCAGCGGGTATTTCTCTGAAGCTTTCTTT
TRBD2,TRBJ2-3,many,TRBV6-1,CASRPSFTSGRADTQYF,TGTGCCAGCAGACCCTCTTTCACTAGCGGGAGGGCAGATACGCAGTATTTT
TRBD2,TRBJ2-7,few,TRBV4-1,CASSQASSGQYEQYF,TGCGCCAGCAGCCAAGCGTCTAGCGGGCAATACGAGCAGTACTTC
TRBD2,TRBJ2-1,NA,TRBV7-2,CASSGTSGEYNEQFF,TGTGCCAGCAGCGGGACTAGCGGAGAATACAATGAGCAGTTCTTC
NA,TRBJ1-1,few,TRBV12-3/TRBV12-4,CASSSWTRNTEAFF,TGTGCCAGCAGTTCTTGGACCCGAAACACTGAAGCTTTCTTT
NA,TRBJ2-3,few,TRBV6-5,CASSYELASDTQYF,TGTGCCAGCAGTTACGAACTCGCGTCAGATACGCAGTATTTT
TRBD2,TRBJ2-7,NA,TRBV25-1,CASSEWVGAGEQYF,TGTGCCAGCAGTGAATGGGTGGGAGCGGGGGAGCAGTACTTC
TRBD1,TRBJ2-5,NA,TRBV12-3/TRBV12-4,CASSSGGQAQETQYF,TGTGCCAGCAGTTCAGGCGGACAGGCACAAGAGACCCAGTACTTC
NA,TRBJ1-3,few,TRBV10-3,CAIRDFIGGAGNTIYF,TGTGCCATCCGTGACTTCATTGGTGGCGCTGGAAACACCATATATTTT
NA,TRBJ2-5,many,TRBV7-2,CASSREETQYF,TGTGCCAGCAGCCGTGAAGAGACCCAGTACTTC
NA,TRBJ2-7,NA,TRBV4-1,CASSQGGSFSYEQYF,TGCGCCAGCAGCCAAGGCGGGTCCTTCTCCTACGAGCAGTACTTC
NA,TRBJ2-3,NA,TRBV5-1,CASSGGSQTSTDTQYF,TGCGCCAGCAGCGGAGGGTCTCAGACTAGCACAGATACGCAGTATTTT
NA,TRBJ2-2,many,TRBV7-2,CASSLAPSARYTGELFF,TGTGCCAGCAGCTTAGCGCCTAGCGCCAGATACACCGGGGAGCTGTTTTTT
TRBD2,TRBJ2-1,NA,TRBV7-9,CASSGGGSAGGYNEQFF,TGTGCCAGCAGCGGGGGGGGATCAGCGGGAGGCTACAATGAGCAGTTCTTC
TRBD1,TRBJ1-1,NA,TRBV5-1,CASSWGQGAPLNTEAFF,TGCGCCAGCAGCTGGGGACAGGGGGCTCCATTGAACACTGAAGCTTTCTTT
TRBD2,TRBJ2-5,few,TRBV5-4,CASSLGLAGGPQETQYF,TGTGCCAGCAGCTTGGGACTAGCGGGAGGACCCCAAGAGACCCAGTACTTC
NA,TRBJ2-3,many,TRBV7-9,CASSSLSDTQYF,TGTGCCAGCAGCTCCTTATCAGATACGCAGTATTTT
NA,TRBJ1-1,few,TRBV18,CASSLQSPEAFF,TGTGCCAGCTCATTACAATCCCCTGAAGCTTTCTTT
NA,TRBJ1-1,NA,TRBV11-2,CASSFKLGLNTEAFF,TGTGCCAGCAGCTTTAAGTTAGGGTTGAACACTGAAGCTTTCTTT
NA,TRBJ1-5,few,TRBV5-6,CASSGGLSNQPQHF,TGTGCCAGCAGCGGGGGACTGAGCAATCAGCCCCAGCATTTT
NA,TRBJ2-3,NA,TRBV7-9,CASSLVSASASTDTQYF,TGTGCCAGCAGCTTAGTTTCGGCTAGCGCTAGCACAGATACGCAGTATTTT
TRBD2,TRBJ2-7,NA,TRBV11-2,CASRKSIAGGGYEQYF,TGTGCCAGCAGGAAATCTATAGCGGGAGGAGGATACGAGCAGTACTTC
TRBD1,TRBJ1-5,few,TRBV15,CATSAGTGEYQPQHF,TGTGCCACCAGCGCCGGGACAGGGGAGTATCAGCCCCAGCATTTT
NA,TRBJ1-4,NA,TRBV28,CASSPTGGTEKLFF,TGTGCCAGCAGCCCAACGGGGGGGACTGAAAAACTGTTTTTT
TRBD2,TRBJ2-1,few,TRBV6-1,CASSEAGLAGVLEQFF,TGTGCCAGCAGTGAAGCTGGGCTAGCGGGAGTGTTAGAGCAGTTCTTC
TRBD2,TRBJ2-1,NA,TRBV20-1,CSARPRTSGNYNEQFF,TGCAGTGCTAGACCGCGGACTAGCGGGAACTACAATGAGCAGTTCTTC
TRBD2,TRBJ2-3,NA,TRBV24-1,CATSDPRGATDTQYF,TGTGCCACCAGTGATCCGCGGGGGGCGACAGATACGCAGTATTTT
TRBD2,TRBJ2-3,NA,TRBV7-6,CASSLLGLAGGNTDTQYF,TGTGCCAGCAGCTTACTGGGACTAGCGGGAGGGAACACAGATACGCAGTATTTT
TRBD1,TRBJ2-4,few,TRBV27,CASSGTGSKNIQYF,TGTGCCAGCAGTGGGACAGGGAGCAAAAACATTCAGTACTTC
NA,TRBJ1-1,NA,TRBV7-9,CASSSSATGNTEAFF,TGTGCCAGCAGCTCATCCGCCACAGGGAACACTGAAGCTTTCTTT
NA,TRBJ2-1,NA,TRBV3-1,CASSQGSGPRNEQFF,TGTGCCAGCAGCCAAGGAAGCGGCCCACGGAATGAGCAGTTCTTC
NA,TRBJ1-2,NA,TRBV30,CAWSVGGYYGYTF,TGTGCCTGGAGTGTGGGGGGCTACTATGGCTACACCTTC
NA,TRBJ1-6,NA,TRBV30,CAWSTGQNNSPLHF,TGTGCCTGGAGTACTGGACAGAATAATTCACCCCTCCACTTT
NA,TRBJ2-1,NA,TRBV29-1,CSVAEVAYNEQFF,TGCAGCGTTGCGGAGGTCGCCTACAATGAGCAGTTCTTC
TRBD1,TRBJ2-2,NA,TRBV24-1,CATSDPGTGWSGELFF,TGTGCCACCAGTGATCCCGGGACAGGGTGGAGCGGGGAGCTGTTTTTT
TRBD2,TRBJ2-1,NA,TRBV19,CASSIRLAPPYNEQFF,TGTGCCAGTAGTATTCGACTAGCGCCCCCCTACAATGAGCAGTTCTTC
TRBD1,TRBJ2-7,few,TRBV19,CASSSFLHRDRSYEQYF,TGTGCCAGTAGCTCGTTCCTTCACCGGGACAGGTCCTACGAGCAGTACTTC
TRBD2,TRBJ2-1,few,TRBV4-3,CASSQDSRGSSYNEQFF,TGCGCCAGCAGCCAAGATTCGCGCGGGAGCTCCTACAATGAGCAGTTCTTC
TRBD1,TRBJ1-4,NA,TRBV15,CATSRYPGQGNEKLFF,TGTGCCACCAGCAGATACCCGGGACAGGGTAATGAAAAACTGTTTTTT
TRBD1,TRBJ2-5,NA,TRBV14,CASSQKDSGQGNRQETQYF,TGTGCCAGCAGCCAAAAGGACTCGGGACAGGGGAATAGACAAGAGACCCAGTACTTC
TRBD1,TRBJ1-1,many,TRBV29-1,CSVGYTGSGGEAFF,TGCAGCGTTGGATACACAGGGTCAGGGGGTGAAGCTTTCTTT
NA,TRBJ1-6,NA,TRBV5-1,CASSPETGKGSPLHF,TGCGCCAGCAGCCCCGAGACCGGGAAGGGGTCACCCCTCCACTTT
TRBD1,TRBJ2-7,NA,TRBV7-2,CASSFLARTGGYEQYF,TGTGCCAGCAGCTTTCTGGCACGGACAGGGGGCTACGAGCAGTACTTC
TRBD2,TRBJ2-5,once,TRBV7-9,CASSFGGRAETQYF,TGTGCCAGCAGCTTCGGTGGGAGGGCAGAGACCCAGTACTTC
NA,TRBJ2-7,NA,TRBV2,CASGVSYEQYF,TGTGCCAGTGGGGTCAGCTACGAGCAGTACTTC
NA,TRBJ1-4,once,TRBV7-2,CASSSEGRATNEKLFF,TGTGCCAGCAGTTCCGAGGGACGGGCAACTAATGAAAAACTGTTTTTT